Each of the 25 T cell receptor beta chains below was sequenced from the same sample in a study of blood T cell repertoires in COVID-19. Clones were sequenced by immunoSEQ multiplex PCR, and TCRdb holds only the in-frame ones, with some missing. The sample lists about 400,000 clones; 88% were seen once. The sample consisted of PBMCs or T cells enriched from blood (not recorded which). The receptors were sampled from a woman in her forties with acute COVID-19.

The gene calls are TRBV19 and TRBJ1-1, with D possibly TRBD1 on 6 matching bases. There are 13 residues in the CDR3. Per germline, CDR1 LNHDA and CDR2 SQIVND (reference sequence). Trimming removed 10 bases from V and 1 base from J, with 13 bases in between. Written as DNA, the CDR3 is TGTGCCACCAAAAGACAGGAGAACACTGAAGCTTTCTTT. This encodes CATKRQENTEAFF.

The chain joins TRBV19 to TRBJ1-2; TRBD1 aligns across 8 bases. V lost 1 base and J lost 2; bases outside the gene matches: 6. Per the germline V gene, CDR1 is LNHDA and CDR2 is SQIVND (reference sequence). This CDR3 region has 16 residues. CDR3 in amino acids: CASSIGVRTGNYGYTF. Here the CDR3 DNA reads TGTGCCAGTAGTATAGGTGTCCGGACAGGGAACTATGGCTACACCTTC. Drawing the rest from reference TRBV19 and TRBJ1-2, the complete variable domain is DGGITQSPKYLFRKEGQNVTLSCEQNLNHDAMYWYRQDPGQGLRLIYYSQIVNDFQKGDIAEGYSVSREKKESFPLTVTSAQKNPTAFYLCASSIGVRTGNYGYTFGSGTRLTVV.

As concerns this clone: The same CDR3 is also encoded by other DNA sequences in this sample. The chain links TRBV12-3 or TRBV12-4 to TRBJ2-7; possible D gene TRBD2, 6 bases. Trimming took 6 bases from V and 3 from J, leaving 9 bases between them. The CDR3 length is 12 residues. The DNA of the CDR3 is TGTGCCAGCAGCACCGGGAGCTACGAGCAGTACTTC. Translation: CASSTGSYEQYF.

The chain is built from TRBV6-1 and TRBJ1-3, with D perhaps matching TRBD1 (5 bases). The CDR3 covers 14 residues. Deletions cut 2 bases from V and 2 bases from J, with 7 bases between. Germline loops: CDR1 MNHNS, CDR2 SASEGT. The CDR3 loop reads CASSEPTAGNTIYF. The CDR3 bases are TGTGCCAGCAGTGAACCGACAGCTGGAAACACCATATATTTT.

The chain links TRBV6-1 to TRBJ2-7; D perhaps matches TRBD1 (6 bases). The CDR3 spans 13 residues. V was pared by 2 bases and J by 6 bases, with 11 bases between. Germline V gives CDR1 MNHNS, CDR2 SASEGT. The CDR3 DNA sequence: TGTGCCAGCAGTGAAACAGGGAGCGCCGAGCAGTACTTC. This sequence encodes CASSETGSAEQYF.

The V call is TRBV11-3, the J call TRBJ1-1; the D is unclear. This CDR3 is built from 13 residues. The ends were cut back, 1 base at V and 1 base at J, with 4 bases in the middle. Germline loops: CDR1 SGHNT, CDR2 YENEEA. The CDR3, as DNA: TGTGCCAGCAGCTTAGGCAGGAACACTGAAGCTTTCTTT. This encodes CASSLGRNTEAFF.

This clone is a singleton in its sample. The chain joins TRBV7-9 to TRBJ2-7, with D perhaps matching TRBD1 (6 bases). The CDR3 covers 13 residues. Trimming removed 6 bases from V and 1 base from J, with 10 bases in between. Germline V gene data show CDR1 as SEHNR and CDR2 as FQNEAQ (reference sequence). CDR3 sequence: CASSRTESYEQYF. The DNA for the CDR3 is TGTGCCAGCAGTAGGACAGAGTCCTACGAGCAGTACTTC.

J is TRBJ1-2 and V is TRBV6-1; perhaps TRBD1 as D (6 bases). Per the germline V gene, CDR1 is MNHNS and CDR2 is SASEGT. There are 15 residues in the CDR3. The V end lost 0 bases, the J end lost 7 bases, and 15 bases lay between the germline ends. The CDR3: CASSEAPWGGPGYTF. The CDR3 nucleotides read TGTGCCAGCAGTGAAGCTCCGTGGGGGGGCCCTGGCTACACCTTC.

The chain is built from TRBV11-3 and TRBJ2-1; 8 bases align to TRBD2. The CDR3 has 16 amino acids. Germline lookup yields CDR1 SGHNT and CDR2 YENEEA. J was trimmed by 5 bases and V by 3 bases; bases with no gene match: 9. CDR3 sequence (DNA): TGTGCCAGCAGCTTTGGCGGGGGGTCGTTCGACAATGAGCAGTTCTTC. Amino acids: CASSFGGGSFDNEQFF.

The V and J genes are TRBV14 and TRBJ1-2; tentative D call: TRBD1 (6 bases). Trimming took 1 base from V and 4 from J, leaving 10 bases between them. The CDR3 sequence is 14 residues long. Germline values: CDR1 SGHDN, CDR2 FVKESK. Here the CDR3 reads CASSQVGGSYGYTF. Here the CDR3 DNA reads TGTGCCAGCAGCCAAGTAGGGGGTTCCTATGGCTACACCTTC.

The chain carries TRBV6-5 and TRBJ1-1; 10 bases fit TRBD1. After removal of 5 bases from V and 6 bases from J, the junction contained 6 bases not matched to a gene. The V gene's germline CDR1 is MNHEY and CDR2 SVGAGI. This CDR3 has 14 residues. Here the CDR3 reads CASSPGQGFPEAFF. The CDR3 bases are TGTGCCAGCAGTCCGGGACAGGGGTTTCCTGAAGCTTTCTTT.

The chain has TRBV30 and TRBJ1-1, with a weak D call TRBD1 (5 bases). This CDR3 spans 15 amino acids. Germline CDR1 is GTSNPN and CDR2 is SVGIG (reference sequence). The V gene lost 2 bases and the J gene lost 1 base, with 14 bases spanning the gap. The CDR3 region is CAWSPGAGSNTEAFF. The CDR3 region has the DNA TGTGCCTGGAGTCCTGGGGCAGGGTCGAACACTGAAGCTTTCTTT. Complete variable domain (other parts from reference TRBV30 and TRBJ1-1): SQTIHQWPATLVQPVGSPLSLECTVEGTSNPNLYWYRQAAGRGLQLLFYSVGIGQISSEVPQNLSASRPQDRQFILSSKKLLLSDSGFYLCAWSPGAGSNTEAFFGQGTRLTVV.

The chain recombines TRBV5-5 with TRBJ2-2, with 10 bases that match TRBD1. The trim removed 0 bases at V and 2 bases at J, leaving 7 bases unmatched. This CDR3 region has 18 residues. CDR1 is SGHKS, CDR2 YYEKEE, per germline (reference sequence). CDR3 DNA: TGTGCCAGCAGCTTGGGGGGACAGGGGAATCTCAACACCGGGGAGCTGTTTTTT. Amino acids: CASSLGGQGNLNTGELFF.

The chain has TRBV2 and TRBJ2-7; D may be TRBD1 (6 bases). The V end lost 3 bases, the J end lost 2 bases, and 14 bases lay between the germline ends. This CDR3 contains 15 residues. The V gene's germline CDR1 is SNHLY and CDR2 FYNNEI. The CDR3 nucleotides are TGTGCCAGCAGTGACCCGGGACACTCTACCTACGAGCAGTACTTC. Protein sequence: CASSDPGHSTYEQYF.

The chain combines TRBV5-1 with TRBJ2-1; 9 positions agree with TRBD2. Germline CDR1 SGHRS, CDR2 YFSETQ. CDR3 size: 14 residues. Losses at the gene ends were 1 base for V and 5 bases for J; bases not matched to a gene: 1. CDR3: CASSLPSGDNEQFF. CDR3 DNA: TGCGCCAGCAGCTTGCCTAGCGGGGACAATGAGCAGTTCTTC.

The gene calls are TRBV18 and TRBJ1-1, with no clear D. The CDR3 length is 13 residues. Germline CDR1 and CDR2: KGHSH and LQKENI. Trimming took off 5 bases at V and 6 bases at J, with 13 bases between the two ends. The CDR3 region has the DNA TGTGCCAGCTCAAGCTCCCGTAGCCCTGAAGCTTTCTTT. Translating it yields CASSSSRSPEAFF.

The CDR3 coding sequence is TGCAGCGTTCAGGGGCCCTACGAGCAGTACTTC. This gives the protein CSVQGPYEQYF. This sequence joins TRBV29-1 and TRBJ2-7; TRBD1 is a possible D gene (6 bases). Germline V CDR1 and CDR2: SQVTM, ANQGSEA. The CDR3 runs 11 residues. The ends were cut back, 5 bases at V and 2 bases at J, with 7 bases in the middle.

The chain combines TRBV6-5 with TRBJ2-7, with D maybe TRBD2 (7 bases). This CDR3 has 13 amino acids. The V gene lost 6 bases and the J gene lost 3 bases, with 12 bases spanning the gap. The germline CDR1 and CDR2 sequences are MNHEY and SVGAGI. The CDR3 reads CASRRGPYYEQYF. The CDR3 region has the DNA TGTGCCAGCAGGCGGGGGCCGTACTACGAGCAGTACTTC.

V usage is TRBV7-9 and J usage is TRBJ1-3; a weak D match, TRBD1 (5 bases). This CDR3 is 14 amino acids long. V shed 5 bases and J shed 0 bases, with 8 bases lying between them. Germline CDR1 and CDR2: SEHNR and FQNEAQ (reference sequence). The CDR3 loop reads CASSTGVSGNTIYF. The CDR3 coding sequence is TGTGCCAGCAGCACGGGGGTCTCTGGAAACACCATATATTTT.

The chain links TRBV27 to TRBJ2-5, with a tentative D call TRBD2 (7 bases). V was pared by 3 bases and J by 5 bases, with 16 bases between. CDR1 and CDR2 (germline): MNHEY, SMNVEV (reference sequence). The CDR3 has 15 residues. The CDR3, as DNA: TGTGCCAGCAGTTTTGGTGTCGGGGGGCTTGAGACCCAGTACTTC. It encodes CASSFGVGGLETQYF.

The V gene is TRBV6-5, the J gene TRBJ2-5; perhaps TRBD1 as D (6 bases). Between the trimmed V and J ends, which lost 8 bases and 4 bases, there was a span of 20 bases. Germline values: CDR1 MNHEY, CDR2 SVGAGI. The CDR3 sequence is 15 residues long. This chain's CDR3 is CASSGAVTSGETQYF. The CDR3 DNA sequence: TGTGCCAGCTCAGGGGCAGTGACCTCAGGAGAGACCCAGTACTTC.

The J gene is TRBJ2-2, the V gene TRBV11-3; 9 bases line up with TRBD1. Germline lookup yields CDR1 SGHNT and CDR2 YENEEA. The V gene end was trimmed by 4 bases and the J gene end by 3 bases; junction bases not matched to a gene: 6. This CDR3 region has 16 residues. The CDR3 DNA follows: TGTGCCAGCAGCTGGGGGACAGGGATTGACACCGGGGAGCTGTTTTTT. It translates to CASSWGTGIDTGELFF. Complete variable domain (other parts from reference TRBV11-3 and TRBJ2-2): EAGVVQSPRYKIIEKKQPVAFWCNPISGHNTLYWYLQNLGQGPELLIRYENEEAVDDSQLPKDRFSAERLKGVDSTLKIQPAELGDSAVYLCASSWGTGIDTGELFFGEGSRLTVL.

This rearrangement joins TRBV5-1 to TRBJ1-1; 9 bases line up with TRBD1. Looked up from germline, CDR1 is SGHRS and CDR2 is YFSETQ. This CDR3 spans 15 amino acids. V trimming: 6 bases; J trimming: 4 bases; junction bases outside the gene matches: 10. CDR3 region: CASTLPVTGGTEAFF. The CDR3 coding sequence is TGCGCCAGCACCCTACCTGTGACAGGGGGCACTGAAGCTTTCTTT.

The chain has TRBV6-1 and TRBJ1-3; D unclear. V lost 3 bases and J 3 bases, leaving 3 bases between the germline ends. CDR1 is MNHNS, CDR2 SASEGT, per germline. The CDR3 totals 12 residues. CDR3 sequence reads: CASSESGNTIYF. CDR3 bases: TGTGCCAGCAGTGAGAGTGGAAACACCATATATTTT.

The V call is TRBV27, the J call TRBJ1-1; maybe TRBD1 (5 bases). Trimming removed 7 bases at V and 1 base at J, with 19 bases between. The CDR3 covers 16 residues. Germline V CDR1 and CDR2: MNHEY, SMNVEV (reference sequence). The CDR3 nucleotides read TGTGCCAGCATTCCAAAGTGGGGCAGAGAGAACACTGAAGCTTTCTTT. It encodes CASIPKWGRENTEAFF.